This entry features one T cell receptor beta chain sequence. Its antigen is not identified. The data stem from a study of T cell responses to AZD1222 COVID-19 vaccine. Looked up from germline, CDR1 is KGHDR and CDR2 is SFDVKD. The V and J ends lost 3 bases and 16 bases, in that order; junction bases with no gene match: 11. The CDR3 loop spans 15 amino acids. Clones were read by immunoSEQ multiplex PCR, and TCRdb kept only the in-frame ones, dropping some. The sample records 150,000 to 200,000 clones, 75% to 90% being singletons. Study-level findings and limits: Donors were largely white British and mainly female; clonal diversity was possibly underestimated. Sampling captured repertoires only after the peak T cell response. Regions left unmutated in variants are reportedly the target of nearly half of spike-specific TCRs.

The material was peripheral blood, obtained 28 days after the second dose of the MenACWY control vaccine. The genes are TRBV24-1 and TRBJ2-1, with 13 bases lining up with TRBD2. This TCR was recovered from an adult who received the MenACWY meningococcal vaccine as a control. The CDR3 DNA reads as TGTGCCACCAGTGATATTCGGACTAGCGGGAGAGAGCTCTTCTTC. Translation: CATSDIRTSGRELFF.